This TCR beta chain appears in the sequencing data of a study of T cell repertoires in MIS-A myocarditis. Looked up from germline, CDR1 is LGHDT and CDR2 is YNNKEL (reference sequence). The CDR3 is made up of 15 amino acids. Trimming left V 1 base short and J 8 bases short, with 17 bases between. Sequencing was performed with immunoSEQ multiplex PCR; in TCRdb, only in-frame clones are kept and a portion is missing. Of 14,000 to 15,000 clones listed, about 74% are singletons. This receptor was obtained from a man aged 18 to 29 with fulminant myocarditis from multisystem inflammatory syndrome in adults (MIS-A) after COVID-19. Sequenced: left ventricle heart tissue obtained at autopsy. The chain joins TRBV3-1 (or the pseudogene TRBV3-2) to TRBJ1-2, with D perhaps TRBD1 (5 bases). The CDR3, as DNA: TGTGCCAGCAGCCAAGTTATGGGGGTATGGCGAGGCTACACCTTC. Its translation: CASSQVMGVWRGYTF.